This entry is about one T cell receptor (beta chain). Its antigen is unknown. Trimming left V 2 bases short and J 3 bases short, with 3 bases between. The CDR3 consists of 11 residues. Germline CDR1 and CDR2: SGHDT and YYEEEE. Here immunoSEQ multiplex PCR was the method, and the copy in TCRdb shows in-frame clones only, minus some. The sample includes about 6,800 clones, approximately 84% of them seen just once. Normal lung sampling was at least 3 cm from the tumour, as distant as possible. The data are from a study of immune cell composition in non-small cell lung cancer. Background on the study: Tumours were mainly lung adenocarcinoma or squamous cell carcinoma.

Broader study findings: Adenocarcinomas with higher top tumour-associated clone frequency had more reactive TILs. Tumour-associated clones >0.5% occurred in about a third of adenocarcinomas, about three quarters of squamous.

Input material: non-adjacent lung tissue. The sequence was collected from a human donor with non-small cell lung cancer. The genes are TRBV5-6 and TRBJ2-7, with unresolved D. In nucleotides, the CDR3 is TGTGCCAGCAGCTTAGGCTACGAGCAGTACTTC. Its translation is CASSLGYEQYF.